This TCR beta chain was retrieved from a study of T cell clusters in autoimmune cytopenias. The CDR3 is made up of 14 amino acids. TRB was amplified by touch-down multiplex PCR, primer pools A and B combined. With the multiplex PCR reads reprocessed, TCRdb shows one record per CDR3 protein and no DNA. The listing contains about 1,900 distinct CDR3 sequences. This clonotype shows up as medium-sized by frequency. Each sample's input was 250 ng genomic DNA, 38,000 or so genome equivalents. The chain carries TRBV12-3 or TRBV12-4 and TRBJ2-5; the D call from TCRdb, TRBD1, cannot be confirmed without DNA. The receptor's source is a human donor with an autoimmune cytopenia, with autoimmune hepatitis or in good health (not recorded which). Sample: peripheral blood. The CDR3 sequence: CASSLTQGQETQYF.